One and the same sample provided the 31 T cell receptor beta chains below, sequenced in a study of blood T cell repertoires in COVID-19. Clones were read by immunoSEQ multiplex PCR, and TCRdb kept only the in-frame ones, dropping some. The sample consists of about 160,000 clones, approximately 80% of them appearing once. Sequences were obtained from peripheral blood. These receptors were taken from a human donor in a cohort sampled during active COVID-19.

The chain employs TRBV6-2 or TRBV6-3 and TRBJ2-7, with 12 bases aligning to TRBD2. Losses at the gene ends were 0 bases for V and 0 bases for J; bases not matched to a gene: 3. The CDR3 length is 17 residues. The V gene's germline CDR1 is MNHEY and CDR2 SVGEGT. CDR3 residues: CASSYSTSGSLSYEQYF. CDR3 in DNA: TGTGCCAGCAGTTACTCGACTAGCGGGAGCCTCTCCTACGAGCAGTACTTC.

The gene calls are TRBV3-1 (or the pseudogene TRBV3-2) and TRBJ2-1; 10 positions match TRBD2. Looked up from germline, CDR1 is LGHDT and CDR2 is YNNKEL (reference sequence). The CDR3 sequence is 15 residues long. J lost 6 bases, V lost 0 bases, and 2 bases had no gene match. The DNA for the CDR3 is TGTGCCAGCAGCCAAGACCGACTAGCGGGCAATGAGCAGTTCTTC. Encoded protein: CASSQDRLAGNEQFF.

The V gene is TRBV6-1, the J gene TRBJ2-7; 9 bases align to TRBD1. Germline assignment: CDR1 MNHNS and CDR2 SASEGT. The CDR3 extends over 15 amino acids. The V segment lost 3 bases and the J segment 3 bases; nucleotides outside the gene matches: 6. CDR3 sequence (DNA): TGTGCCAGCAGTGATCCGGGACAGGGTTTCTACGAGCAGTACTTC. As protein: CASSDPGQGFYEQYF.

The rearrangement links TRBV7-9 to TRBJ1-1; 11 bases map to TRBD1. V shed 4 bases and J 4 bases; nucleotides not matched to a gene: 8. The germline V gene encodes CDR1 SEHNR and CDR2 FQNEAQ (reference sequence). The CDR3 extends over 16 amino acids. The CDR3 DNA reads TGTGCCAGCAGCTCGCCGGGACAGGGGGGTTCCACTGAAGCTTTCTTT. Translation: CASSSPGQGGSTEAFF.

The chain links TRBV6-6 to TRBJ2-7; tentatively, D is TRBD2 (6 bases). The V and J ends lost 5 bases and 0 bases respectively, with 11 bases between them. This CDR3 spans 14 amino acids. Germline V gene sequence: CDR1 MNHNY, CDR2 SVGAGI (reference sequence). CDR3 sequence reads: CASSMRDGSYEQYF. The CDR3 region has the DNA TGTGCCAGCAGTATGCGGGACGGCTCCTACGAGCAGTACTTC.

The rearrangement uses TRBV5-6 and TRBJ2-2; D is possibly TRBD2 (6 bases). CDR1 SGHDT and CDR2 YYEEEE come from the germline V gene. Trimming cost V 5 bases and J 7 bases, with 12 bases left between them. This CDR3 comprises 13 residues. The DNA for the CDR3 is TGTGCCAGCAGGGAGGGGTTCCTCGGGGAGCTGTTTTTT. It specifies CASREGFLGELFF.

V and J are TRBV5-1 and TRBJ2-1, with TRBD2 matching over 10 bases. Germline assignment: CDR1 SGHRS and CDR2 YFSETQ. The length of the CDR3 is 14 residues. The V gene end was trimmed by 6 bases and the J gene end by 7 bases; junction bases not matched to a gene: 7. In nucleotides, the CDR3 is TGCGCCAGCACACTGACTAGCGGGTCTAATGAGCAGTTCTTC. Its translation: CASTLTSGSNEQFF.

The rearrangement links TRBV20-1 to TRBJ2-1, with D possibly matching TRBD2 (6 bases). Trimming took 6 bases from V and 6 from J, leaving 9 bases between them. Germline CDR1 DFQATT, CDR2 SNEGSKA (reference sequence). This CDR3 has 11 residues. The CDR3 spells CSAISGNEQFF. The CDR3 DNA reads TGCAGTGCAATTAGCGGCAATGAGCAGTTCTTC.

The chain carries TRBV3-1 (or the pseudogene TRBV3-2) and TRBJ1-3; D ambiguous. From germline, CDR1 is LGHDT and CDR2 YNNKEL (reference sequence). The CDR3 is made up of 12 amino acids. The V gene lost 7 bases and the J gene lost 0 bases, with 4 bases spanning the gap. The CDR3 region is CASTNSGNTIYF. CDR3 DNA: TGTGCCAGCACTAACTCTGGAAACACCATATATTTT.

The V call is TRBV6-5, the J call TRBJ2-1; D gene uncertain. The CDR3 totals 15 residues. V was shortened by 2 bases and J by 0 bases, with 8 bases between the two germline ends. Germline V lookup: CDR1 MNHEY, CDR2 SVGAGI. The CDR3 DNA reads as TGTGCCAGCAGTTACCTACCGGTCTCCTACAATGAGCAGTTCTTC. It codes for CASSYLPVSYNEQFF.

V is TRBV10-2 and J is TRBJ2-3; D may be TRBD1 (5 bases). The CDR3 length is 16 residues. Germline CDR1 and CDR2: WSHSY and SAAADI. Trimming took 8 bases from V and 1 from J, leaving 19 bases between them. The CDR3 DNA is TGCGCCAGCGCCCTTACCCAGGGATTTCGCACAGATACGCAGTATTTT. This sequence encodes CASALTQGFRTDTQYF.

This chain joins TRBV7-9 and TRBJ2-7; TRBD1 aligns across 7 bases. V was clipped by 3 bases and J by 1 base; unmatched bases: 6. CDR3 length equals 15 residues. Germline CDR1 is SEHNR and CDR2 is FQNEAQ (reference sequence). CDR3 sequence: CASSFEGDRSYEQYF. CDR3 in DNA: TGTGCCAGCAGCTTTGAGGGGGACAGATCCTACGAGCAGTACTTC.

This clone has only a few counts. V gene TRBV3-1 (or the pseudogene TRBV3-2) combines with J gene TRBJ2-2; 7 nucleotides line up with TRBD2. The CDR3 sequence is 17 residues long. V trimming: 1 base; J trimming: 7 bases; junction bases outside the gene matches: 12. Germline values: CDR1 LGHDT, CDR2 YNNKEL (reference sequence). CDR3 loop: CASSQAGGLGSGGELFF. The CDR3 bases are TGTGCCAGCAGCCAAGCGGGGGGACTCGGCTCGGGCGGGGAGCTGTTTTTT.

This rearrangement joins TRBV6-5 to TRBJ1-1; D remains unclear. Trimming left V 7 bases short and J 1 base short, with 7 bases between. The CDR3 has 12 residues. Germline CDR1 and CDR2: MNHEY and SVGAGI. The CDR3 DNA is TGTGCCAGCAACAGACAGAACACTGAAGCTTTCTTT. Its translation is CASNRQNTEAFF.

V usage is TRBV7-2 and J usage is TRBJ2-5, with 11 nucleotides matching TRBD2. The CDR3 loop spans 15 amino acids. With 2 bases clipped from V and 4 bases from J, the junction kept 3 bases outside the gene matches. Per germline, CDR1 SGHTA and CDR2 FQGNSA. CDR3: CASSLLAGGRETQYF. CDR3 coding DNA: TGTGCCAGCAGCTTATTAGCGGGAGGGCGAGAGACCCAGTACTTC.

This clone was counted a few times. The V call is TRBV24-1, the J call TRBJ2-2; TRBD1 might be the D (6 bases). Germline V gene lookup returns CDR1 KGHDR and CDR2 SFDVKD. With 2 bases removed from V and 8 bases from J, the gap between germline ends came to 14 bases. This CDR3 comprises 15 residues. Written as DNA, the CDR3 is TGTGCCACCAGTGATTCGCGACAGGTAGAGGGGGAGCTGTTTTTT. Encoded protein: CATSDSRQVEGELFF.

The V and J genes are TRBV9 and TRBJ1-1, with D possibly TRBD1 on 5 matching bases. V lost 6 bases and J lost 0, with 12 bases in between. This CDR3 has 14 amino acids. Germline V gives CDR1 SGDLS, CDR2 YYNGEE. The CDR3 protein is CASNGQGLNTEAFF. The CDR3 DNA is TGTGCCAGCAACGGTCAGGGTTTGAACACTGAAGCTTTCTTT.

This chain's CDR3 is CASSVGWDRNSPLHF. The CDR3 DNA follows: TGTGCCAGCAGCGTAGGCTGGGACAGGAATTCACCCCTCCACTTT. The rearrangement joins TRBV9 to TRBJ1-6; 8 nucleotides agree with TRBD1. V gave up 0 bases and J gave up 7 bases; unmatched junction bases: 3. The CDR3 has 15 amino acids. Germline CDR1 SGDLS, CDR2 YYNGEE.

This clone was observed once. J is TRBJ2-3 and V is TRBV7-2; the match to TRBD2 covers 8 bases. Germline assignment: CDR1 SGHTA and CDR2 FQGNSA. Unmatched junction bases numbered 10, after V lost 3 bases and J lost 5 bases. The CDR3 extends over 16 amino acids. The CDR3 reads CASSLGAGVTGDTQYF. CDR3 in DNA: TGTGCCAGCAGCTTGGGAGCGGGGGTTACGGGAGATACGCAGTATTTT.

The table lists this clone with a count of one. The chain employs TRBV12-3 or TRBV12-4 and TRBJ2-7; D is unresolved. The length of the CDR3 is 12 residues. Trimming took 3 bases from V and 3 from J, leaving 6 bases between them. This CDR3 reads CASSLEFYEQYF. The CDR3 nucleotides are TGTGCCAGCAGTTTGGAGTTCTACGAGCAGTACTTC.

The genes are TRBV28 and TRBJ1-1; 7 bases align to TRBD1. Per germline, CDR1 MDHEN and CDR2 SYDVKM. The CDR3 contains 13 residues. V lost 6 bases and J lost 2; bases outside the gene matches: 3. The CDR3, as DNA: TGTGCCAGCAGCGGACAGGAAAACACTGAAGCTTTCTTT. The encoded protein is CASSGQENTEAFF.

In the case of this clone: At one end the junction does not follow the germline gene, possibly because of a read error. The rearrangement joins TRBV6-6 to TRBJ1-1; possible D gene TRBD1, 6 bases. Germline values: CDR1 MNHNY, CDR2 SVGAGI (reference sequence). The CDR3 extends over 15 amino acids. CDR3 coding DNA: TGTGCCAGCAGCCCGGGGGGCGGGGTGAACGCTGAAGCTTTCTTT. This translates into CASSPGGGVNAEAFF.

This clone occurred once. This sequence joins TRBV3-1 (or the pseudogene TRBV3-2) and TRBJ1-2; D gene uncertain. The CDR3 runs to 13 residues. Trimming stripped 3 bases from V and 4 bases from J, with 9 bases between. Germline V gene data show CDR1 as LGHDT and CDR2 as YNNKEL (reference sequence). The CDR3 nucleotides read TGTGCCAGCAGCCAGGGAGGAGGCTATGGCTACACCTTC. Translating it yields CASSQGGGYGYTF.

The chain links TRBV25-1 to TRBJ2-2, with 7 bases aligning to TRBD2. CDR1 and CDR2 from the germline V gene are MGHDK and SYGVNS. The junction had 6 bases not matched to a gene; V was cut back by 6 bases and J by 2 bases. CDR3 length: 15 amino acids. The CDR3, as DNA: TGTGCCAGCAGCCCTAGCGGAGTAAACACCGGGGAGCTGTTTTTT. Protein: CASSPSGVNTGELFF.

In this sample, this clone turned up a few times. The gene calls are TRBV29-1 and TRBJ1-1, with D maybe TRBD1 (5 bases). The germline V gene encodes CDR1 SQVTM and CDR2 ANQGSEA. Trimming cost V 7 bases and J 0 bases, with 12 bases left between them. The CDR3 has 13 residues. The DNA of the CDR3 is TGCAGCGGAGTCAGGGTGATGAACACTGAAGCTTTCTTT. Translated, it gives CSGVRVMNTEAFF.

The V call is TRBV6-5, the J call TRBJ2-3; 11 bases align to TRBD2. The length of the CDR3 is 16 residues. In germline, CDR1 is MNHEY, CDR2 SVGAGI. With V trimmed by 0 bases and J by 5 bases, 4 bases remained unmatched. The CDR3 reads CASSYSLAGGVDTQYF. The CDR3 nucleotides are TGTGCCAGCAGTTACTCGCTAGCGGGGGGCGTAGATACGCAGTATTTT.

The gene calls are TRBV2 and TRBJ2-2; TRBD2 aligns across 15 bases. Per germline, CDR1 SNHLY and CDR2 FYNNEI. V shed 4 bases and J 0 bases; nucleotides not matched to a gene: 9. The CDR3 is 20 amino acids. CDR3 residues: CASSVGRGLAGGPNTGELFF. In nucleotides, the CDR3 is TGTGCCAGCAGTGTTGGGCGGGGACTAGCGGGAGGTCCGAACACCGGGGAGCTGTTTTTT.

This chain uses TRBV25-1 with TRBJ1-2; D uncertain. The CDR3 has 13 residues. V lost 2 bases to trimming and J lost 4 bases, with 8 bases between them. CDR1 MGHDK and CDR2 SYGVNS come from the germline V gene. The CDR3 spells CASSEPTGYGYTF. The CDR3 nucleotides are TGTGCCAGCAGTGAACCCACGGGCTATGGCTACACCTTC.

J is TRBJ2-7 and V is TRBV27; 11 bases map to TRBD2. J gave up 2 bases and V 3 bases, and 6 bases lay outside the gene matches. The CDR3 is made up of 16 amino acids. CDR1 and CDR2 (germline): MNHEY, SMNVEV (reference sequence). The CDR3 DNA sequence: TGTGCCAGCAGTTTGGGAACTAGCGGGAGAACCTACGAGCAGTACTTC. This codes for CASSLGTSGRTYEQYF.

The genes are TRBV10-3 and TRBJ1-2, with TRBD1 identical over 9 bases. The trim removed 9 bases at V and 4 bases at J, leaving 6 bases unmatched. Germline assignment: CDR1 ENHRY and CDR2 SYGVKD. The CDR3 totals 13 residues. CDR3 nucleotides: TGTGCCATTCTGACAGGGGGGGGCTATGGCTACACCTTC. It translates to CAILTGGGYGYTF.

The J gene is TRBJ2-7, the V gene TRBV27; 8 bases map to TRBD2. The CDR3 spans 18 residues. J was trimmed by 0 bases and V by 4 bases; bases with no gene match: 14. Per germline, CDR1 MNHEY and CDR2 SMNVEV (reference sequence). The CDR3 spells CASSSHKPGLVDSYEQYF. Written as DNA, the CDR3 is TGTGCCAGCAGTTCCCACAAACCGGGACTAGTAGACTCCTACGAGCAGTACTTC.